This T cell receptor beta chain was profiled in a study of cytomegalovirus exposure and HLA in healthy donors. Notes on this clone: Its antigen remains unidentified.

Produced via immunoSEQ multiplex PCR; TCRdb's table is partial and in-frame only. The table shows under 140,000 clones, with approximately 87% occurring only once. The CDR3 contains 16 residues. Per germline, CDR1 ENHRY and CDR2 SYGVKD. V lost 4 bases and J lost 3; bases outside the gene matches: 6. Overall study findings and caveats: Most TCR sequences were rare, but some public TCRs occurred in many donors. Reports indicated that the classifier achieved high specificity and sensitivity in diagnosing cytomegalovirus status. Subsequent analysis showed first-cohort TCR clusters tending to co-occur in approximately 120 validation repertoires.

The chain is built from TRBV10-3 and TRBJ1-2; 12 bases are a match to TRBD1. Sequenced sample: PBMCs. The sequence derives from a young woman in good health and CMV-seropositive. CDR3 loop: CAISVRDRGLDYGYTF. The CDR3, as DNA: TGTGCCATCAGTGTCCGGGACAGGGGGCTCGACTATGGCTACACCTTC.